What follows describes a single T cell receptor (beta chain). The CDR3 runs to 15 residues. Trimming took 4 bases from V and 5 from J; bases not matched to a gene: 8. The germline CDR1 and CDR2 sequences are SGHDT and YYEEEE. The data stem from a study of OX40 agonist ivuxolimab in advanced cancers. Measured with immunoSEQ multiplex PCR; TCRdb has only the in-frame clones, and not every one. The table lists under 95,000 clones, approximately 89% of them singletons. The sequencing here drew on CD4+ or CD8+ T cells sorted from blood, taken in a trial of the OX40 agonist ivuxolimab. The clonotype originates from an adult with an advanced solid tumor such as melanoma, head and neck, liver or kidney cancer. V usage is TRBV5-6 and J usage is TRBJ2-2; 7 positions match TRBD2. The CDR3 is CASSPYGGGTGELFF. CDR3 nucleotides: TGTGCCAGCAGCCCGTACGGCGGGGGTACCGGGGAGCTGTTTTTT. The variable domain in full, completed from reference TRBV5-6 and TRBJ2-2, reads DAGVTQSPTHLIKTRGQQVTLRCSPKSGHDTVSWYQQALGQGPQFIFQYYEEEERQRGNFPDRFSGHQFPNYSSELNVNALLLGDSALYLCASSPYGGGTGELFFGEGSRLTVL.